One sample yielded the 4 T cell receptor beta chains listed below, sequenced in a study of patients and donors after allogeneic stem cell transplantation. TCRdb reprocessed the RT-PCR reads with MiXCR, giving one entry per CDR3 protein. The sample has about a million distinct CDR3 sequences, roughly 18% seen once. Sequencing was carried out using blood, either unsorted or a sorted T cell fraction (not recorded which). The receptors originated from a human donor who was either an allogeneic HSCT recipient or a stem cell or donor lymphocyte infusion donor (not recorded which). It is not recorded whose cells these are; they may come from a transplant donor.

The rearrangement links TRBV25-1 to TRBJ1-2; TRBD1 agrees at 10 bases. The CDR3 is made up of 15 amino acids. Losses at the gene ends were 6 bases for V and 5 bases for J; bases not matched to a gene: 9. Per the germline V gene, CDR1 is MGHDK and CDR2 is SYGVNS. The CDR3 spells CASSPRTGGFYGYTF. Here the CDR3 DNA reads TGTGCCAGCAGCCCCCGGACAGGGGGATTTTATGGCTACACCTTC.

This clonotype has a handful of counts. J is TRBJ2-7 and V is TRBV29-1; a weak D match, TRBD1 (6 bases). V dropped 7 bases and J dropped 7 bases, with 17 bases sitting between them. Germline V gene lookup returns CDR1 SQVTM and CDR2 ANQGSEA. The CDR3 length is 12 residues. CDR3 region: CSAVGTPGEQYF. The CDR3 nucleotides read TGCAGCGCCGTAGGGACACCGGGGGAGCAGTACTTC.

In this sample, this clonotype turned up many times. CDR3 in DNA: TGTGCCAGCAGTTTAGTGGCGACGAACACTGAAGCTTTCTTT. Protein: CASSLVATNTEAFF. The chain carries TRBV12-3 or TRBV12-4 and TRBJ1-1; D call uncertain. The CDR3 has 14 amino acids. Trimming took 1 base from V and 1 from J, leaving 7 bases between them.

A few counts support this clonotype. This chain joins TRBV11-2 and TRBJ1-2; D remains ambiguous. The CDR3 length is 16 residues. Trimming removed 0 bases from V and 4 bases from J, with 15 bases in between. Germline CDR1 is SGHAT and CDR2 is FQNNGV. The chain's CDR3 is CASSLDRKGRPYGYTF. The CDR3 DNA is TGTGCCAGCAGCTTAGATCGTAAGGGCAGGCCCTATGGCTACACCTTC.